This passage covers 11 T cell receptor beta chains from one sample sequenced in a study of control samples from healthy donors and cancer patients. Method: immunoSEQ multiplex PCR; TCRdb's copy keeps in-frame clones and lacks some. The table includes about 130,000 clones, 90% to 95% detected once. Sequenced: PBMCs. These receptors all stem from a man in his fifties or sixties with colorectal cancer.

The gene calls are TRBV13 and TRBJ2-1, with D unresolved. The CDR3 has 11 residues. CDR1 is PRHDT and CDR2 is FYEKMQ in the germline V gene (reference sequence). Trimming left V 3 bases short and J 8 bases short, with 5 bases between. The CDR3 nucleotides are TGTGCCAGCAGCTTTGGGGATGAGCAGTTCTTC. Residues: CASSFGDEQFF.

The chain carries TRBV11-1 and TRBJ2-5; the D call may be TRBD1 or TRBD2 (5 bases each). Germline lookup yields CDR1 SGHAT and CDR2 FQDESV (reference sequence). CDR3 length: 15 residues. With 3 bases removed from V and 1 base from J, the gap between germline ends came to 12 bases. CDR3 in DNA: TGTGCCAGCAGCTTTTTGGGGGACCCCCAAGAGACCCAGTACTTC. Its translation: CASSFLGDPQETQYF.

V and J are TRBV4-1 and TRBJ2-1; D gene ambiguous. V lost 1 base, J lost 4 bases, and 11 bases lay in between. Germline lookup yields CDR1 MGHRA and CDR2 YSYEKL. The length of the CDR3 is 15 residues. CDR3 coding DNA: TGCGCCAGCAGCCAAGTTCCTGCCGGGTACAATGAGCAGTTCTTC. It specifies CASSQVPAGYNEQFF.

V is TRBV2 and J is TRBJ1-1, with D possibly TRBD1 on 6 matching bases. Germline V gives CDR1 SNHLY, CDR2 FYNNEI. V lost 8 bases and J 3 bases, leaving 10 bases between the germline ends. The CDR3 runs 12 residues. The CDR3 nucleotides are TGTGCCAGCGGACGACAGGACACTGAAGCTTTCTTT. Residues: CASGRQDTEAFF. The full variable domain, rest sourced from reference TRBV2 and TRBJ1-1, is EPEVTQTPSHQVTQMGQEVILRCVPISNHLYFYWYRQILGQKVEFLVSFYNNEISEKSEIFDDQFSVERPDGSNFTLKIRSTKLEDSAMYFCASGRQDTEAFFGQGTRLTVV.

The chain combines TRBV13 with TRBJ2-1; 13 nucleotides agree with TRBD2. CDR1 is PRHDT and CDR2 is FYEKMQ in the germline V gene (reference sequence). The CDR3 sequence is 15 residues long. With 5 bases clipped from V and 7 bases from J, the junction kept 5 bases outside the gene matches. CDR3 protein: CASSRTSGGLNEQFF. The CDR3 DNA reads TGTGCCAGCAGCCGGACTAGCGGGGGCTTGAATGAGCAGTTCTTC.

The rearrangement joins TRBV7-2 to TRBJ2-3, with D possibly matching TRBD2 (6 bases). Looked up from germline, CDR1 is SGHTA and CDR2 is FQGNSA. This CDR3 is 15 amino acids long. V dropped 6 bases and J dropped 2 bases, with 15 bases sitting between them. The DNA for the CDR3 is TGTGCCAGCAGAGAGGGACTTGATTACACAGATACGCAGTATTTT. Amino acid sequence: CASREGLDYTDTQYF.

The CDR3 is CASSLEQGSYEQYF. The CDR3 nucleotides read TGTGCCAGCAGCTTAGAGCAGGGGTCCTACGAGCAGTACTTC. The V and J genes are TRBV7-2 and TRBJ2-7, with D possibly matching TRBD1 (6 bases). The length of the CDR3 is 14 residues. V was cut by 1 base and J by 1 base, with 8 bases left in between. CDR1 is SGHTA and CDR2 is FQGNSA in the germline V gene.

The CDR3 here is CASSLGAGREQYF. The CDR3 DNA is TGTGCCAGCAGTTTGGGGGCGGGGCGGGAGCAGTACTTC. This rearrangement joins TRBV27 to TRBJ2-7; D could derive from TRBD1 or TRBD2 (6 bases each). Per germline, CDR1 MNHEY and CDR2 SMNVEV (reference sequence). The V gene lost 3 bases and the J gene lost 7 bases, with 13 bases spanning the gap. The CDR3 length is 13 residues.

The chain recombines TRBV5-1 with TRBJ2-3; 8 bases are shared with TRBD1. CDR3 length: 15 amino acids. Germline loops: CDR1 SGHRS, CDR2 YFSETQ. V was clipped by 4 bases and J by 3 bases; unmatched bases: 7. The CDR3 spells CASSTTGVETDTQYF. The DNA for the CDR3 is TGCGCCAGCAGCACGACAGGGGTGGAGACAGATACGCAGTATTTT.

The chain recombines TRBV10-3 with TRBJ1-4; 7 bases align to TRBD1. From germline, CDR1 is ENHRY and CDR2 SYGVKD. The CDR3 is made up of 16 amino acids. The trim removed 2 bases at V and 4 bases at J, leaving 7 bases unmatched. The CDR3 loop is CAISEGGTADNEKLFF. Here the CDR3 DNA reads TGTGCCATCAGTGAGGGCGGGACAGCAGATAATGAAAAACTGTTTTTT.

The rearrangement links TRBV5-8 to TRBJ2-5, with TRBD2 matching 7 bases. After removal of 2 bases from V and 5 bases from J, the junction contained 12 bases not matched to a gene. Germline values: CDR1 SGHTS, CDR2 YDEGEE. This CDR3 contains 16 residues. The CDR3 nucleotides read TGTGCCAGCAGCTTTCGGCGGGGGTCTAATAGGGAGACCCAGTACTTC. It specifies CASSFRRGSNRETQYF. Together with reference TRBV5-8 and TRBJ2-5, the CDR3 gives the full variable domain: EAGVTQSPTHLIKTRGQQATLRCSPISGHTSVYWYQQALGLGLQFLLWYDEGEERNRGNFPPRFSGRQFPNYSSELNVNALELEDSALYLCASSFRRGSNRETQYFGPGTRLLVL.